This is a list of T cell receptor beta chains from one sample in a study of post-analysis software for immune sequencing data. Using its own MiXCR run on the PCR reads, TCRdb lists one record per CDR3 protein. Among about 460,000 distinct CDR3 sequences listed, roughly 45% were seen once. Sequenced sample: blood. These receptors were obtained from a girl aged 10 to 17 with multiple sclerosis. Both conserved end residues are part of each CDR3. Each record gives: V gene, clone size, J gene, D gene, CDR3 DNA, CDR3 protein. The D gene is left open where the match is weak. The size of a clone is reported for some rows only, either as once, few or many, or as a class for expanded clones.

>TRBV3-1|few|TRBJ2-1|TRBD2
TGTGCCAGCAGTCATAGCGGGGGCTCCTACAATGAGCAGTTCTTC
CASSHSGGSYNEQFF
>TRBV29-1|few|TRBJ2-3|-
TGCAGCGTTGTCGGACCCAGGGGGGGCACAGATACGCAGTATTTT
CSVVGPRGGTDTQYF
>TRBV5-6|-|TRBJ2-1|-
TGTGCCAGCAGCTTGGACCTAGCAGGCGACTACAATGAGCAGTTCTTC
CASSLDLAGDYNEQFF
>TRBV5-1|-|TRBJ1-5|-
TGCGCCAGCAGCTTGAACAGTAGCAATCAGCCCCAGCATTTT
CASSLNSSNQPQHF
>TRBV5-1|-|TRBJ2-7|TRBD1
TGCGCCGGCAGCTGGGGACAGGCCTACGAGCAGTACTTC
CAGSWGQAYEQYF
>TRBV28|few|TRBJ2-7|TRBD1
TGTGCCAGCAGCCCGACAGGGGCCCCCTACGAGCAGTACTTC
CASSPTGAPYEQYF
>TRBV10-3|-|TRBJ2-3|TRBD2
TGTGCCATCAGCTTCGGGACTAGCGGGAGAAAGGGCACAGATACGCAGTATTTT
CAISFGTSGRKGTDTQYF
>TRBV6-5|few|TRBJ2-7|TRBD2
TGTGCCAGCAGCGAGCGGGGACCCTCCTACGAGCAGTACTTC
CASSERGPSYEQYF
>TRBV4-2|-|TRBJ2-7|TRBD1
TGTGCCAGCAGCCAAGATCAGGGACAGGGGGGCAACGAGCAGTACTTC
CASSQDQGQGGNEQYF
>TRBV7-2|few|TRBJ2-3|-
TGTGCCAGCAGGTCAGGGCCAGATACGCAGTATTTT
CASRSGPDTQYF
>TRBV7-3|-|TRBJ2-3|TRBD1
TGTGCCAGCAGCTTAATGGGGGACAGAGATACGCAGTATTTT
CASSLMGDRDTQYF
>TRBV20-1|-|TRBJ2-1|-
TGCAGTGCTAGAGCTTCTGCAGGGGCTGAGCAGTTCTTC
CSARASAGAEQFF
>TRBV7-9|few|TRBJ2-1|TRBD1
TGTGCCAGCAGCTTCCACAGGGGGTCGGGCTACAATGAGCAGTTCTTC
CASSFHRGSGYNEQFF
>TRBV29-1|-|TRBJ2-1|-
TGCAGCGTATTACAGGGCCTAAGCTCCTACAATGAGCAGTTCTTC
CSVLQGLSSYNEQFF
>TRBV18|-|TRBJ1-4|TRBD1
TGTGCCAGCTCACCAAATTCCCCGGGACAGGGGGAAAAACGGTTTTTT
CASSPNSPGQGEKRFF
>TRBV7-7|-|TRBJ2-5|TRBD2
TGTGCTAGCAGCCCATGGGGCGGGGGGCCTGAAGAGACCCAGTACTTC
CASSPWGGGPEETQYF
>TRBV4-3|-|TRBJ2-3|-
TGCGCCAGCAGCCAAGAAGTCGGGGGAGCAACTAGCACAGATACGCAGTATTTT
CASSQEVGGATSTDTQYF
>TRBV12-3/TRBV12-4|few|TRBJ2-3|-
TGTGCCAGCAGTTTTCGTTTGTTGGGCGGAGGTTTAGGTACGCAGTATTTT
CASSFRLLGGGLGTQYF
>TRBV28|-|TRBJ2-1|-
TGTGCCAGCAGTCCTTTGCAGGGGTGGAACAATGCGCAGTTCTTC
CASSPLQGWNNAQFF
>TRBV4-2|-|TRBJ2-5|TRBD2
TGTGCCAGCAGCCAAGAGGGTCAAGCGGGAGCCCGGCAGTACTTC
CASSQEGQAGARQYF
>TRBV20-1|-|TRBJ2-7|TRBD2
TGCAGTGCTACGCCGCTAGCGGGAGGGGCCTACGAGCAGTACTTC
CSATPLAGGAYEQYF
>TRBV3-1|once|TRBJ1-1|-
TGTGCCAGCAGCCAAGCGGCGACCAGCACTGAAGCTTTCTTT
CASSQAATSTEAFF
>TRBV30|-|TRBJ2-7|TRBD1
TGTGCCTGGACCGGACAGGGCTACGAGCAGTACTTC
CAWTGQGYEQYF
>TRBV4-3|few|TRBJ2-7|-
TGCGCCAGCAGCCGGGACCTTGTCTACGAGCAGTACTTC
CASSRDLVYEQYF
>TRBV9|-|TRBJ2-1|-
TGTGCCAGCAGCGTAGAGATAGCGGTAAGCTCCTACAATGAGCAGTTCTTC
CASSVEIAVSSYNEQFF
>TRBV21-1|-|TRBJ2-1|-
TGTGCCAGCAGCAAAGAGGGGACTAGCGGGCTCGCTGAGCAGTTCTTC
CASSKEGTSGLAEQFF
>TRBV12-3/TRBV12-4|few|TRBJ2-7|TRBD2
TGTGCCAGCAGTTTAATCATCCGGGAGGGCGCCTACGAGCAGTACTTC
CASSLIIREGAYEQYF
>TRBV6-1|few|TRBJ2-1|-
TGTGCCAGCAGTCTTTTCAAACTGCCGGGCAATGAGCAGTTCTTC
CASSLFKLPGNEQFF
>TRBV20-1|-|TRBJ2-5|-
TGCAGTGCTAAGGGGGGCAATGGGGAGACCCAGTACTTC
CSAKGGNGETQYF
>TRBV11-1|-|TRBJ2-2|-
TGTGCCAGTACAAGCACCGGGGAGCTGTTTTTT
CASTSTGELFF
>TRBV20-1|-|TRBJ2-1|-
TGCAGTGTTAGAAGGAGTTACAATGAGCAGTTCTTC
CSVRRSYNEQFF
>TRBV12-3/TRBV12-4|few|TRBJ2-5|-
TGTGCCAGCAGTCCCCCAGGACAGTTTTCCTACATCTACAAGCAGTACTTC
CASSPPGQFSYIYKQYF
>TRBV20-1|-|TRBJ2-7|-
TGCAGTGCTAGAGAGCAGACCTACGAGCAGTACTTC
CSAREQTYEQYF
>TRBV6-6|-|TRBJ2-4|-
TGTGCCAGCAGTTACTCGGTAGCCAAAAACATTCAGTACTTC
CASSYSVAKNIQYF
>TRBV7-2|few|TRBJ2-5|TRBD2
TGTGCCAGCAGTCGCGGACTAGCGGGAGGGCCTGGGGAGACCCAGTACTTC
CASSRGLAGGPGETQYF
>TRBV2|-|TRBJ2-7|-
TGTGCCAGCAGTCCAAGGGGCGGGATAGGCTCCTACGAGCAGTACTTC
CASSPRGGIGSYEQYF